The table lists the clone carrying this TCR beta chain with a few counts. There are 13 residues in the CDR3. Germline CDR1 reads SNHLY; CDR2 reads FYNNEI. The V gene lost 3 bases and the J gene lost 7 bases, with 12 bases spanning the gap. This entry comes from a study of T cells in Graves' hyperthyroidism and ophthalmopathy. TCR beta CDR3 regions were amplified from RNA transcripts. First-round RT-PCR of the TCR CDR3 relied on the HTBI primer set. TCRdb re-called the multiplex PCR reads through MiXCR, storing one row per CDR3 protein. The sample shows some 370,000 distinct CDR3 sequences, around an eighth of them seen only once.

V and J are TRBV2 and TRBJ1-1; maybe TRBD1 (5 bases). Sequenced material: blood. This clonotype was sampled from a middle-aged man with Graves' ophthalmopathy. As DNA, the CDR3 is TGTGCCAGCAGTGAGCGGAGACAGATTGAAGCTTTCTTT. Amino acids: CASSERRQIEAFF.